A selection of T cell receptor beta chains follows, all from one sample in a study of shared clonotypes between healthy human individuals. Sequencing was performed with immunoSEQ multiplex PCR; in TCRdb, only in-frame clones are kept and a portion is missing. The sample lists about 980,000 clones; over 75% were seen once. The sequencing sample was made of memory CD4+ T cells sorted from blood. All receptors come from a man younger than 30 in good health. The CDR3 runs from the conserved cysteine through the conserved F or W. D genes are given only for firm matches. A clone size is listed for some rows: how often the clone was seen (once, few, many), or a class if it is expanded.

clone size	V gene	D gene	J gene	CDR3 DNA	CDR3 protein
-	TRBV6-1	-	TRBJ2-1	TGTGCCAGCAGTGAAGAAGGCGGTGCCGGGATAAATGAGCAGTTCTTC	CASSEEGGAGINEQFF
-	TRBV30	-	TRBJ2-2	TGTGCCTGGAGAGGCACCGCGAACACCGGGGAGCTGTTTTTT	CAWRGTANTGELFF
-	TRBV18	-	TRBJ2-3	TGTGCCAGCTCACCGGACACCGCAGCGCAGTATTTT	CASSPDTAAQYF
-	TRBV4-3	-	TRBJ1-3	TGCGCCAGCAGCCAAGATCCGCTGACTACTGGAAACACCATATATTTT	CASSQDPLTTGNTIYF
-	TRBV28	-	TRBJ2-3	TGTGCCAGCAAAGGAGGGCCCTCAGATACGCAGTATTTT	CASKGGPSDTQYF
-	TRBV30	TRBD1	TRBJ2-1	TGTGCCAGGGGGCTGGGCAATGAGCAGTTCTTC	CARGLGNEQFF
-	TRBV5-6	-	TRBJ1-2	TGTGCCAGCAGATTAGGGGGTGGCTACACCTTC	CASRLGGGYTF
-	TRBV18	TRBD2	TRBJ2-1	TGTGCCAGCTCACCACTTTCCAGCGGGGGGTACAATGAGCAGTTCTTC	CASSPLSSGGYNEQFF
-	TRBV6-6	TRBD2	TRBJ2-5	TGTGCCGCCGAGCGGGGGAGGACCAAAGAGACCCAGTACTTC	CAAERGRTKETQYF
-	TRBV5-1	TRBD1	TRBJ1-1	TGCGCCAGCAGCTTAGGGGGCCTCGCCAGGGAAGCTTTCTTT	CASSLGGLAREAFF
-	TRBV12-5	TRBD2	TRBJ2-7	TGTGCTAGTGGTAGAATAGCGGGAGCCTCCTACGAGCAGTACTTC	CASGRIAGASYEQYF
-	TRBV30	TRBD1	TRBJ2-5	TGTGCCTGGAGCCGGGACAGGGGAGTAGGAGAGACCCAGTACTTC	CAWSRDRGVGETQYF
-	TRBV6-6	-	TRBJ1-5	TGTGCCAGCACCACAGGGTACAATCAGCCCCAGCATTTT	CASTTGYNQPQHF
-	TRBV10-3	-	TRBJ2-3	TGTGCCATCAGTGCGACAGCTAGCACAGATACGCAGTATTTT	CAISATASTDTQYF
-	TRBV10-3	-	TRBJ2-1	TGTGCCATCAGTGAGTCGGGGAGCGAAAAGTTCTTC	CAISESGSEKFF
-	TRBV11-2	TRBD1	TRBJ2-5	TGTGCCAGCAGCTTAGATCAGGGGGAAGGTGAGACCCAGTACTTC	CASSLDQGEGETQYF
once	TRBV30	-	TRBJ2-1	TGTGCCGGGAGGGGGGGGCAGGGGGCTTACAATGAGCAGTTCTTC	CAGRGGQGAYNEQFF
-	TRBV7-9	TRBD1	TRBJ2-7	TGTGCCAGCAGCTTAGGCTCCTACCAGGGGGCCGAGCAGTACTTC	CASSLGSYQGAEQYF
-	TRBV6-1	-	TRBJ2-5	TGTGCCAGCAGTCCACCGACTTGGGGAACCCAGTACTTC	CASSPPTWGTQYF
-	TRBV10-3	TRBD1	TRBJ1-2	TGTGCCAGCAGTAATCGACAGGGGGCAGTCTATGGCTACACCTTC	CASSNRQGAVYGYTF
-	TRBV13	-	TRBJ1-1	TGTGCCAGCAGCCGGAACCGAATTCAGGGGCCCGCTGAAGCTTTCTTT	CASSRNRIQGPAEAFF
few	TRBV7-9	TRBD1	TRBJ2-4	TGTGCCAGCAGCTTAGGACAGGGAAACATTCAGTACTTC	CASSLGQGNIQYF
few	TRBV5-8	-	TRBJ1-5	TGTGCCAGCAGCTTGGAAGGGGCTAGCAATCAGCCCCAGCATTTT	CASSLEGASNQPQHF
many	TRBV7-2	-	TRBJ1-1	TGTGCCAGCAGCTCGCACGGGACACCCTACACTGAAGCTTTCTTT	CASSSHGTPYTEAFF
-	TRBV6-5	TRBD1	TRBJ2-2	TGTGCCACCCGACAGGGGGCAGCCGGGGAGCTGTTTTTT	CATRQGAAGELFF
-	TRBV5-1	-	TRBJ1-1	TGCGCCAGCAGCTTGGAGAAGGGCTGGAACACTGAAGCTTTCTTT	CASSLEKGWNTEAFF
-	TRBV2	TRBD1	TRBJ1-3	TGTGCCAGCAGTGAAGGGGCAGGGGGCTTGTACACCATATATTTT	CASSEGAGGLYTIYF
-	TRBV13	-	TRBJ1-4	TGTGCCAGCAGCTTAGGATCTCTTGGTGATGAAAAACTGTTTTTT	CASSLGSLGDEKLFF
-	TRBV2	-	TRBJ2-3	TGTGCCAGCAGGAAACAGGGTCCTCCAACAGATACGCAGTATTTT	CASRKQGPPTDTQYF
-	TRBV19	-	TRBJ1-2	TGTGCCAGTACCGCGGTTAGAGGGGGTTCCAACTATGGCTACACCTTC	CASTAVRGGSNYGYTF
-	TRBV27	-	TRBJ1-4	TGTGCCAGCAGTCGGGCAGGCGGGAATGAAAAACTGTTTTTT	CASSRAGGNEKLFF
-	TRBV28	-	TRBJ1-2	TGTGCCAGCCTTCGACAGCTAACTTATGGCTACACCTTC	CASLRQLTYGYTF
-	TRBV7-2	-	TRBJ1-2	TGTGCCAGCAGCTTTGAGACACGGGGGATTTATAATGGCTACACCTTC	CASSFETRGIYNGYTF
-	TRBV11-3	TRBD1	TRBJ2-2	TGTGCCAGCAGCTTAGAGGACAGGGGGAACACCGGGGAGCTGTTTTTT	CASSLEDRGNTGELFF
-	TRBV6-5	TRBD1	TRBJ2-7	TGTGCCAGCAGTTACAGACAGGGGAGAACCTACGAGCAGTACTTC	CASSYRQGRTYEQYF
-	TRBV7-2	TRBD2	TRBJ2-7	TGTGCCAGCACAGTGGGGGGAGGGAGTGGATACGAGCAGTACTTC	CASTVGGGSGYEQYF
-	TRBV5-1	TRBD1	TRBJ2-7	TGCGCCAGCAGCCCCGGACAGGTAGTAGGGGAGCAGTACTTC	CASSPGQVVGEQYF
-	TRBV10-1	-	TRBJ2-7	TGCGCCAGCAGTGGCCGGGACTCCGTGCAGTACTTC	CASSGRDSVQYF
-	TRBV7-9	-	TRBJ1-4	TGTGCCAGCAGCCCAACGTCAAATGAAAAACTGTTTTTT	CASSPTSNEKLFF
-	TRBV29-1	-	TRBJ2-3	TGCAGCGTTGAGGCAGGGTTGGAAACAGATACGCAGTATTTT	CSVEAGLETDTQYF
-	TRBV5-1	TRBD2	TRBJ2-7	TGCGCCAGCAGCTGGGGGAGGGAATTAAACGAGCAGTACTTC	CASSWGRELNEQYF
-	TRBV28	-	TRBJ1-2	TGTGCCAGCAGTGCCCCGGGACGGTATGGCTACACCTTC	CASSAPGRYGYTF
-	TRBV25-1	TRBD1	TRBJ1-4	TGTGCCAGCAGTGAACATGGGACAGGGGAGGAAAAACTGTTTTTT	CASSEHGTGEEKLFF
-	TRBV6-5	TRBD2	TRBJ2-2	TGTGCCAGCAGCCGGGGGGGGACCGGGGAGCTGTTTTTT	CASSRGGTGELFF
many	TRBV9	TRBD1	TRBJ2-7	TGTGCCAGCAGCGTAGGATCGGGACAGGTGGGCCACGAGCAGTACTTC	CASSVGSGQVGHEQYF
-	TRBV6-1	-	TRBJ2-7	TGTGCCAGCAGTGAAGCCTACGGGACGAGGGGCGAGCAGTACTTC	CASSEAYGTRGEQYF
-	TRBV13	-	TRBJ2-7	TGTGCCAGCAGCTTCACAGGAGTGGGACCCTACGAGCAGTACTTC	CASSFTGVGPYEQYF
once	TRBV5-5	TRBD1	TRBJ2-7	TGTGCCAGCAGCCGGACAGGGGGCTCTTACGAGCAGTACTTC	CASSRTGGSYEQYF
-	TRBV5-1	TRBD1	TRBJ1-1	TGCGCCAGCAGCCCGGACGGACAGGGGACGAACACTGAAGCTTTCTTT	CASSPDGQGTNTEAFF
-	TRBV7-8	-	TRBJ2-7	TGTGCCAGCAGCACCGGAGCGGCTAGCTCCTACGAGCAGTACTTC	CASSTGAASSYEQYF
-	TRBV21-1	-	TRBJ2-5	TGTGCCAGCAGCAAAGAGTCGGTTAGGGGACACCAAGAGACCCAGTACTTC	CASSKESVRGHQETQYF
-	TRBV6-5	-	TRBJ1-2	TGTGCCAGCGGTCAGGGTGTTAATGGCTACACCTTC	CASGQGVNGYTF
-	TRBV5-1	-	TRBJ2-3	TGCGCCAGCAGCGGGATTAGCACAGATACGCAGTATTTT	CASSGISTDTQYF
once	TRBV10-1	TRBD1	TRBJ1-3	TGCGCCAGCACCGCGCCCCAGGGGGGGCCATATTTT	CASTAPQGGPYF
-	TRBV7-9	TRBD2	TRBJ2-7	TGTGCCAGCAGCTTAGGGATAGCGGGTCCGCGCGAGCAGTACTTC	CASSLGIAGPREQYF
-	TRBV7-2	-	TRBJ2-3	TGTGCCAGCAGCTTAGGGGCTCCAGGGGCCACAGATACGCAGTATTTT	CASSLGAPGATDTQYF
-	TRBV6-6	TRBD1	TRBJ2-7	TGTGCCAGCAGTTCTCCCGGACAGGGGATCCACGAGCAGTACTTC	CASSSPGQGIHEQYF
-	TRBV5-1	TRBD1	TRBJ2-6	TGCGCCAGCAGCTGGACAGGGACTGGGGCCAACGTCCTGACTTTC	CASSWTGTGANVLTF
-	TRBV28	TRBD2	TRBJ2-5	TGTGCCAGCAGTCCTCCGACTAGCGGGGCCGGGACCCAGTACTTC	CASSPPTSGAGTQYF